These 30 T cell receptor beta chains were all obtained from the same sample, sequenced in a study of blood T cells in healthy people across ages. Primed by a sample-barcoded 5' primer and a J-beta primer mix, a second PCR proceeded for roughly 7 to 12 cycles. TCRdb fed the 5' RACE reads into MiXCR, producing one record per CDR3 protein. The sample shows some 710,000 distinct CDR3 sequences, about 24% of them seen only once. The specimen was blood. The receptor set was obtained from a man between 70 and 80 years old in good health.

J is TRBJ2-5 and V is TRBV28, with unresolved D. Germline-derived CDR1 and CDR2 are MDHEN and SYDVKM. Trimming pared 2 bases from V and 5 bases from J, leaving 18 bases between. The CDR3 totals 16 residues. The CDR3 loop reads CASSLRGAGPWETQYF. The CDR3 DNA reads TGTGCCAGCAGTTTACGCGGCGCCGGACCCTGGGAGACCCAGTACTTC.

J is TRBJ2-1 and V is TRBV24-1; D uncertain. Germline lookup yields CDR1 KGHDR and CDR2 SFDVKD. The CDR3 spans 11 residues. V lost 4 bases, J lost 8 bases, and 5 bases lay in between. The CDR3 DNA is TGTGCCACCAGTGAAAAAGATGAGCAGTTCTTC. Translation: CATSEKDEQFF.

As DNA, the CDR3 is TGCAGCGTTGAAGCCGGGGGCGCTCAGGAAAAACTGTTTTTT. Amino acid sequence: CSVEAGGAQEKLFF. This chain uses TRBV29-1 with TRBJ1-4; tentative D call: TRBD1 (6 bases). V lost 1 base and J 8 bases, leaving 14 bases between the germline ends. Germline V gene sequence: CDR1 SQVTM, CDR2 ANQGSEA. The CDR3 length is 14 residues.

A word on this clonotype: A junction end diverges from the germline sequence, so it may reflect a read error. The chain uses TRBV6-2 or TRBV6-3 and TRBJ2-2; 12 positions match TRBD2. Germline lookup yields CDR1 MNHEY and CDR2 SVGEGT. This CDR3 has 20 amino acids. CDR3 sequence reads: CASSYQELGLAGMRAGALFF. CDR3 DNA: TGTGCCAGCAGTTACCAAGAACTCGGACTAGCGGGAATGCGGGCCGGGGCGCTGTTTTTT.

This clonotype was detected only a few times. The chain is built from TRBV10-3 and TRBJ1-1, with D hard to call. The V gene lost 3 bases and the J gene lost 1 base, with 9 bases spanning the gap. Per the germline V gene, CDR1 is ENHRY and CDR2 is SYGVKD. This CDR3 region has 14 residues. CDR3 region: CAISESQANTEAFF. CDR3 sequence (DNA): TGTGCCATCAGTGAAAGCCAGGCGAACACTGAAGCTTTCTTT.

About this clonotype itself: At one boundary the junction diverges from the germline segment, which might be a read error. The genes are TRBV5-1 and TRBJ1-5; D unresolved. The CDR3 spans 16 residues. CDR1 is SGHRS and CDR2 is YFSETQ in the germline V gene. CDR3 sequence: CAGSAADGGYNQPQHF. DNA for the CDR3: TGCGCCGGCAGCGCCGCGGACGGCGGTTACAATCAGCCCCAGCATTTT.

The table lists this clonotype with many counts. This CDR3 is CSAFGTANTEAFF. CDR3 sequence (DNA): TGCAGCGCCTTTGGTACCGCGAACACTGAAGCTTTCTTT. The V and J genes are TRBV29-1 and TRBJ1-1; D not certain. Trimming shortened V by 7 bases and J by 1 base, and 13 bases separated the two germline ends. The CDR3 contains 13 residues. Germline-derived CDR1 and CDR2 are SQVTM and ANQGSEA.

The rearrangement links TRBV20-1 to TRBJ2-7; possible D gene TRBD2, 6 bases. The germline gives CDR1 DFQATT, CDR2 SNEGSKA (reference sequence). The CDR3 sequence is 16 residues long. Between the trimmed V and J ends, which lost 0 bases and 0 bases, there was a span of 15 bases. CDR3 DNA sequence: TGCAGTGCTAGAGATTCGGGACTTCCAAGCTCCTACGAGCAGTACTTC. This encodes CSARDSGLPSSYEQYF.

This clonotype was observed a few times. Written as DNA, the CDR3 is TGCAGCGTTGCTCCGGGACAGCAAAATGGCTACACCTTC. The encoded protein is CSVAPGQQNGYTF. The chain combines TRBV29-1 with TRBJ1-2, with 7 bases that match TRBD1. The CDR3 consists of 13 residues. The V and J ends lost 4 bases and 6 bases, in that order; junction bases with no gene match: 8. Germline V CDR1 and CDR2: SQVTM, ANQGSEA. The whole variable domain, filled in from reference TRBV29-1 and TRBJ1-2, reads SAVISQKPSRDICQRGTSLTIQCQVDSQVTMMFWYRQQPGQSLTLIATANQGSEATYESGFVIDKFPISRPNLTFSTLTVSNMSPEDSSIYLCSVAPGQQNGYTFGSGTRLTVV.

The chain links TRBV7-2 to TRBJ2-1; TRBD2 might be the D (6 bases). This CDR3 is 17 amino acids long. Germline V gene lookup returns CDR1 SGHTA and CDR2 FQGNSA. Trimming shortened V by 6 bases and J by 8 bases, and 26 bases separated the two germline ends. The CDR3 DNA sequence: TGTGCCAGCAGTTTTACCGGGACTCTCCAGAGGAGTGATGAGCAGTTCTTC. Amino acids: CASSFTGTLQRSDEQFF.

The chain links TRBV15 to TRBJ1-5; a weak D match, TRBD1 (5 bases). This CDR3 contains 14 residues. The germline V gene encodes CDR1 LNHNV and CDR2 YYDKDF (reference sequence). The ends were cut back, 0 bases at V and 3 bases at J, with 6 bases in the middle. The CDR3 bases are TGTGCCACCAGCAGAGACAGGGTCAATCAGCCCCAGCATTTT. This gives the protein CATSRDRVNQPQHF.

This clonotype has just a few counts. This chain joins TRBV29-1 and TRBJ2-3, with 8 bases that match TRBD1. Germline CDR1 and CDR2: SQVTM and ANQGSEA. V trimming: 5 bases; J trimming: 2 bases; junction bases outside the gene matches: 6. The CDR3 has 14 residues. CDR3 nucleotide sequence: TGCAGCGTTTGCGACAGGGGTGTCACAGATACGCAGTATTTT. This translates into CSVCDRGVTDTQYF.

Many counts were recorded for this clonotype. The chain links TRBV5-1 to TRBJ2-3, with no clear D. Trimming took off 2 bases at V and 4 bases at J, with 8 bases between the two ends. The CDR3 length is 13 residues. The germline V gene has CDR1 SGHRS and CDR2 YFSETQ. In DNA, the CDR3 is TGCGCCAGCAGCTTCGGCGGTTCAGATACGCAGTATTTT. The encoded protein is CASSFGGSDTQYF.

This clonotype was recorded once. This chain joins TRBV29-1 and TRBJ1-1; D might be TRBD1 (6 bases). Trimming stripped 4 bases from V and 3 bases from J, with 12 bases between. The CDR3 extends over 13 amino acids. The germline CDR1 and CDR2 sequences are SQVTM and ANQGSEA. CDR3 residues: CSVGEGGDTEAFF. CDR3 DNA: TGCAGCGTTGGGGAGGGGGGGGACACTGAAGCTTTCTTT.

The DNA of the CDR3 is TGTGCCAGCAGTCTACAGGGGATACAGACCCAGTACTTC. This sequence encodes CASSLQGIQTQYF. The chain links TRBV12-3 or TRBV12-4 to TRBJ2-5, with 7 bases fitting TRBD1. Germline trimming cut 5 bases from V and 6 bases from J; bases unmatched to any gene: 6. CDR3 length: 13 residues.

A few counts support this clonotype. The chain uses TRBV3-1 and TRBJ2-1; D might be TRBD1 (6 bases). TRBJ2-7 matches the DNA end more closely, so the J call is doubtful. This CDR3 spans 15 amino acids. The germline CDR1 and CDR2 sequences are LGHDT and YNNKEL (reference sequence). CDR3 residues: CASSQGPGTNYEQYF. Written as DNA, the CDR3 is TGTGCCAGCAGCCAAGGACCCGGGACAAACTACGAGCAGTACTTC.

The gene calls are TRBV28 and TRBJ1-4; D is ambiguous. The V gene lost 5 bases and the J gene lost 8 bases, with 12 bases spanning the gap. Per the germline V gene, CDR1 is MDHEN and CDR2 is SYDVKM. This CDR3 is built from 13 residues. CDR3 loop: CASSPAGLEKLFF. In DNA, the CDR3 is TGTGCCAGCAGTCCGGCCGGTTTGGAAAAACTGTTTTTT.

The CDR3 reads CSAALAGAYEQYV. CDR3 in DNA: TGCAGTGCCGCTTTAGCGGGAGCCTACGAGCAGTACGTC. The chain has TRBV20-1 and TRBJ2-5; 9 bases match TRBD2. The assigned J gene may be wrong: the sequence end matches TRBJ2-7 better. In germline, CDR1 is DFQATT, CDR2 SNEGSKA (reference sequence). The CDR3 covers 13 residues.

The chain carries TRBV12-3 or TRBV12-4 and TRBJ2-5; D uncertain. Trimming removed 1 base from V and 6 bases from J, with 12 bases in between. The CDR3 length is 14 residues. CDR3: CASSLGPGQKTQYF. In nucleotides, the CDR3 is TGTGCCAGCAGTTTAGGTCCGGGTCAGAAGACCCAGTACTTC.

The rearrangement uses TRBV18 and TRBJ1-1; 8 bases agree with TRBD1. Germline CDR1 reads KGHSH; CDR2 reads LQKENI. The CDR3 sequence is 15 residues long. V dropped 4 bases and J dropped 1; count of bases not matched to a gene: 5. The CDR3 nucleotides read TGTGCCAGCTCACGTGGACAGGGTGGGAACACTGAAGCTTTCTTT. This gives the protein CASSRGQGGNTEAFF. The full variable domain, rest sourced from reference TRBV18 and TRBJ1-1, is NAGVMQNPRHLVRRRGQEARLRCSPMKGHSHVYWYRQLPEEGLKFMVYLQKENIIDESGMPKERFSAEFPKEGPSILRIQQVVRGDSAAYFCASSRGQGGNTEAFFGQGTRLTVV.

The chain joins TRBV7-9 to TRBJ1-1; weak D call: TRBD1 (6 bases). The CDR3 contains 16 residues. V lost 8 bases and J lost 0, with 19 bases in between. Germline CDR1 SEHNR, CDR2 FQNEAQ (reference sequence). CDR3 in DNA: TGTGCCAGCCCCAGGGGAGACAGCCTTATGAACACTGAAGCTTTCTTT. It translates to CASPRGDSLMNTEAFF.

This clonotype was found a few times. The chain has TRBV9 and TRBJ2-2; 8 positions match TRBD2. After removal of 0 bases from V and 7 bases from J, the junction contained 8 bases not matched to a gene. CDR1 is SGDLS and CDR2 is YYNGEE in the germline V gene. This CDR3 region has 16 residues. CDR3 region: CASSVVGGAIGGELFF. CDR3 nucleotide sequence: TGTGCCAGCAGCGTAGTCGGGGGGGCGATTGGCGGGGAGCTGTTTTTT.

This clonotype has only a few counts. The chain carries TRBV28 and TRBJ1-4, with 11 bases aligning to TRBD1. Unmatched junction bases numbered 10, after V lost 7 bases and J lost 9 bases. Germline V CDR1 and CDR2: MDHEN, SYDVKM. The CDR3 has 15 residues. CDR3 nucleotide sequence: TGTGCCAGCAACCCAGGCGGGACAGGGGGGAAAAAACTGTTTTTT. This gives the protein CASNPGGTGGKKLFF.

Ten or more counts support this clonotype. V gene TRBV5-1 combines with J gene TRBJ2-7; no definite D call. The germline gives CDR1 SGHRS, CDR2 YFSETQ. Trimming removed 5 bases from V and 4 bases from J, with 7 bases in between. This CDR3 contains 11 residues. CDR3: CASRAEYEQYF. CDR3 in DNA: TGCGCCAGCAGGGCGGAGTACGAGCAGTACTTC.

This clonotype was picked up many times. The chain couples TRBV29-1 to TRBJ1-1; D is unclear. Germline V gene sequence: CDR1 SQVTM, CDR2 ANQGSEA. V lost 3 bases to trimming and J lost 9 bases, with 14 bases between them. This CDR3 has 12 amino acids. Written as DNA, the CDR3 is TGCAGCGTTGAGCAGGCCAGGAACAAAGCTTTCTTT. Its translation: CSVEQARNKAFF. The entire variable domain, with the rest obtained from reference TRBV29-1 and TRBJ1-1, is as follows: SAVISQKPSRDICQRGTSLTIQCQVDSQVTMMFWYRQQPGQSLTLIATANQGSEATYESGFVIDKFPISRPNLTFSTLTVSNMSPEDSSIYLCSVEQARNKAFFGQGTRLTVV.

This clonotype has just a few counts. The chain has TRBV7-2 and TRBJ1-2, with TRBD1 identical over 8 bases. The CDR3 consists of 17 residues. The J segment lost 8 bases and the V segment lost 5 bases, leaving 19 bases of the junction unmatched. Germline V gives CDR1 SGHTA, CDR2 FQGNSA. CDR3 nucleotides: TGTGCCAGCAGCCCGATAGGACAGGGACGATTACGAGGGGGCTACACCTTC. It specifies CASSPIGQGRLRGGYTF.

The gene calls are TRBV3-1 and TRBJ2-1; 9 bases map to TRBD1. Germline CDR1 is LGHDT and CDR2 is YNNKEL (reference sequence). V lost 1 base, J lost 9 bases, and 4 bases stayed unmatched. This CDR3 comprises 14 residues. The CDR3 spells CASSQGDRDAEQFF. The CDR3 region has the DNA TGTGCCAGCAGCCAAGGGGACAGGGACGCTGAGCAGTTCTTC.

This clonotype was detected only a few times. The V call is TRBV6-2 or TRBV6-3, the J call TRBJ2-1; TRBD1 agrees at 8 bases. Germline V gene data show CDR1 as MNHEY and CDR2 as SVGEGT. This CDR3 has 16 residues. V shed 5 bases, J shed 6 bases, and the junction held 12 bases outside the gene matches. This chain's CDR3 is CASSLRVPQGANEQFF. CDR3 DNA sequence: TGTGCCAGCAGTCTCCGGGTGCCCCAGGGGGCCAATGAGCAGTTCTTC.

The V gene is TRBV20-1, the J gene TRBJ2-3; 7 nucleotides match TRBD2. Germline V gene lookup returns CDR1 DFQATT and CDR2 SNEGSKA (reference sequence). The trim removed 0 bases at V and 2 bases at J, leaving 8 bases unmatched. This CDR3 is built from 16 residues. CDR3 coding DNA: TGCAGTGCTAGAGAGCGCGGCGGGGGACTCACAGATACGCAGTATTTT. Its translation is CSARERGGGLTDTQYF.

This clonotype was seen only a few times. The rearrangement links TRBV2 to TRBJ2-7, with no clear D. V lost 8 bases, J lost 1 base, and 9 bases lay in between. The CDR3 spans 12 residues. Germline-derived CDR1 and CDR2 are SNHLY and FYNNEI. The CDR3 sequence is CASRQESYEQYF. CDR3 nucleotide sequence: TGTGCCAGCCGGCAGGAATCCTACGAGCAGTACTTC.